Listed here is a single T cell receptor (beta chain). The data originate from a study of blood T cell repertoires in COVID-19. Study summary: PBMCs, B-cell-depleted T cells, or T cells were the source of the cDNA or gDNA that made up the material.

Source study methods: Cell counts per sample came from amplifying reference gene primers. Method: immunoSEQ multiplex PCR; TCRdb's copy keeps in-frame clones and lacks some. V and J calls and clone size follow that table, whereas D and trimming were derived from the DNA. The sample holds about 170,000 clones, 70% to 90% seen once. The CDR3 totals 13 residues. Germline values: CDR1 SQVTM, CDR2 ANQGSEA. The trim removed 4 bases at V and 9 bases at J, leaving 12 bases unmatched. The chain joins TRBV29-1 to TRBJ2-7, with 7 bases aligning to TRBD1. The clonotype originates from a man aged 40-49 years who had recovered from COVID-19. What was sequenced was peripheral blood. The CDR3 protein is CSVGDRESSVQYF. CDR3 nucleotides: TGCAGCGTTGGCGACAGGGAGAGTAGTGTGCAGTACTTC.